The present T cell receptor beta chain was sequenced within a study of T cells in Graves' hyperthyroidism and ophthalmopathy. Germline V lookup: CDR1 SEHNR, CDR2 FQNEAQ (reference sequence). The CDR3 length is 15 residues. The V gene end was trimmed by 4 bases and the J gene end by 6 bases; junction bases not matched to a gene: 6. RNA transcripts were the template for amplifying TCR beta CDR3 regions. The study used the HTBI primer set for a first-round RT-PCR of the TCR CDR3. TCRdb used MiXCR to reprocess the multiplex PCR reads, holding one entry per CDR3 protein. The table lists roughly 500,000 distinct CDR3 sequences, 46% of them singletons, with about 40% in the top ten. Not enrolled were patients with uncontrolled infection, other autoimmune disease, pregnancy or lactation.

The J gene is TRBJ1-6, the V gene TRBV7-9; 7 positions agree with TRBD1. Material for sequencing was peripheral blood or thyroid tissue (not recorded which). This sequence originates from an adult woman with Graves' disease, either hyperthyroidism or ophthalmopathy (not recorded which). The CDR3 coding sequence is TGTGCCAGCAGCTCGACAGGGTCCGGTAATTCACCCCTCCACTTT. Amino acids: CASSSTGSGNSPLHF. Supplemented by reference TRBV7-9 and TRBJ1-6, the full variable domain reads DTGVSQNPRHKITKRGQNVTFRCDPISEHNRLYWYRQTLGQGPEFLTYFQNEAQLEKSRLLSDRFSAERPKGSFSTLEIQRTEQGDSAMYLCASSSTGSGNSPLHFGNGTRLTVT.